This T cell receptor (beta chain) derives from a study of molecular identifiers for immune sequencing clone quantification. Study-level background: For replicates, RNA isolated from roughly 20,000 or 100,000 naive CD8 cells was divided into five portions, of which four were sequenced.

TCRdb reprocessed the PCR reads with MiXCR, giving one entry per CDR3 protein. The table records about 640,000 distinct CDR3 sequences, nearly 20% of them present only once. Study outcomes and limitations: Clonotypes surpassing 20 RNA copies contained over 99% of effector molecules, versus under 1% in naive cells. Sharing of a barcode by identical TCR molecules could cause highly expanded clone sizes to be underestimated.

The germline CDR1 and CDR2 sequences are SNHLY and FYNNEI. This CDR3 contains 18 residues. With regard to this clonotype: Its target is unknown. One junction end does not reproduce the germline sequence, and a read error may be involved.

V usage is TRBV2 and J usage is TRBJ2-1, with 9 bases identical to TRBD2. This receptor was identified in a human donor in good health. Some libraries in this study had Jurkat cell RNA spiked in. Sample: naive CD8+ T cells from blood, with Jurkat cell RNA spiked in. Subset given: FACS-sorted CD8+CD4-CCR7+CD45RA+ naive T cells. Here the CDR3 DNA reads TGTGCCAGCGGTGAACCGCTGGAAGCGGGGGGCTCCTACAATGAGCAGTTCTTC. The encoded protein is CASGEPLEAGGSYNEQFF.